This TCR beta chain is drawn from a study of vaccination and CD4 T cells after COVID-19. With V trimmed by 6 bases and J by 2 bases, 18 bases remained unmatched. The CDR3 has 19 residues. Germline V gives CDR1 SEHNR, CDR2 FQNEAQ (reference sequence). This clonotype has only a few counts. Its antigen is currently unknown. As to treatment: roughly 11-day PBMC culture with coronavirus spike peptide pools or control peptides (ViraFEST assay). All positive PCR tests were dated between March and December 2020, predating US Alpha, Beta and Delta variants. Alongside around 9.7 IU/ml IL-2 and around 10 ug/ml peptide pools, PBMCs were cultured at a few million per well. An Oncomine TCR Beta short-read assay was used to sequence the DNA from cultured CD4+ T cells. Using its own MiXCR run on the PCR reads, TCRdb lists one record per CDR3 protein. The sample contains 7,600 or so distinct CDR3 sequences, 21% of which appear only once.

V gene TRBV7-9 combines with J gene TRBJ2-3; 9 bases align to TRBD2. Specimen: CD4+ T cells from blood, cultured in vitro, collected after SARS-CoV-2 vaccination. The receptor was isolated from a human donor who had recovered from COVID-19. CDR3 sequence: CASSPWSSQRGENTDTQYF. The CDR3 nucleotides read TGTGCCAGCAGTCCCTGGTCGAGTCAGCGGGGGGAAAACACAGATACGCAGTATTTT.